This is a list of T cell receptor beta chains from one sample in a study of vaccination and CD4 T cells after COVID-19. These receptors' antigens are unknown. TCRdb reprocessed the PCR reads with MiXCR, giving one entry per CDR3 protein. The sample lists about 19,000 distinct CDR3 sequences; less than 55% were seen once. Here the sequenced sample was CD4+ T cells from blood, cultured in vitro, taken after SARS-CoV-2 vaccination. These receptor sequences come from a human donor who had recovered from COVID-19. CDR3s include the opening cysteine and the closing phenylalanine or tryptophan. The D gene is left open where the match is weak. Some rows have no size entry. The others give once, few or many, or a class for an expanded clone.

v_gene	j_gene	abundance	d_gene	CDR3aa	CDR3nt
TRBV7-9	TRBJ1-6	.	.	CASSSTPTGANSPLHF	TGTGCCAGCAGCTCGACGCCGACAGGTGCAAATTCACCCCTCCACTTT
TRBV4-3	TRBJ2-2	few	TRBD2	CASSRHSEVRAGGLNTGELFF	TGCGCCAGCAGCCGACATTCGGAAGTCAGGGCGGGGGGTCTGAACACCGGGGAGCTGTTTTTT
TRBV7-9	TRBJ2-5	few	TRBD2	CASSLAGGVETQYF	TGTGCCAGCAGTTTAGCGGGGGGAGTAGAGACCCAGTACTTC
TRBV19	TRBJ2-4	.	.	CASRTTGVKNIQYF	TGTGCCAGTAGGACTACGGGAGTCAAAAACATTCAGTACTTC
TRBV18	TRBJ1-2	.	.	CASSSRRGYTF	TGTGCCAGCTCATCCCGTCGGGGCTACACCTTC
TRBV11-2	TRBJ2-5	.	.	CASSTGGGETQYF	TGTGCCAGCAGCACAGGGGGGGGGGAGACCCAGTACTTC
TRBV14	TRBJ1-2	few	.	CASSQAARSQGYTF	TGTGCCAGCAGCCAAGCGGCCAGATCTCAAGGCTACACCTTC
TRBV5-4	TRBJ1-2	.	.	CASRAARDNYGYTF	TGTGCCAGCAGAGCCGCCCGGGACAACTATGGCTACACCTTC
TRBV12-3/TRBV12-4	TRBJ2-7	.	TRBD1	CASSWGTGSNEQYF	TGTGCCAGCAGTTGGGGGACAGGGAGCAACGAGCAGTACTTC
TRBV7-9	TRBJ1-4	.	.	CASSLAATATNEKLFF	TGTGCCAGCAGCTTAGCGGCAACAGCAACTAATGAAAAACTGTTTTTT
TRBV10-3	TRBJ1-6	.	TRBD1	CAIRVDRANSPLHF	TGTGCCATCAGGGTTGACAGGGCTAATTCACCCCTCCACTTT
TRBV7-8	TRBJ2-5	.	TRBD1	CASSFRTGDRETQYF	TGTGCCAGCAGTTTTAGGACAGGGGACCGGGAGACCCAGTACTTC
TRBV7-9	TRBJ2-1	.	.	CASSLDNEQFF	TGTGCCAGCAGCTTAGACAATGAGCAGTTCTTC
TRBV10-1	TRBJ2-7	.	.	CASSPTGLGEQYF	TGCGCCAGCAGCCCTACGGGTCTGGGGGAGCAGTACTTC
TRBV28	TRBJ1-5	few	.	CASSFGQISNQPQHF	TGTGCCAGCAGTTTCGGGCAGATTAGCAATCAGCCCCAGCATTTT
TRBV7-9	TRBJ2-2	few	.	CASSLYLANTGELFF	TGTGCCAGCAGCCTATACTTAGCGAACACCGGGGAGCTGTTTTTT
TRBV24-1	TRBJ2-3	.	.	CATAGTPLPDTQYF	TGTGCCACCGCCGGGACACCTCTCCCAGATACGCAGTATTTT
TRBV29-1	TRBJ2-7	few	TRBD1	CSARTGGFYEQYF	TGCAGCGCGAGGACAGGGGGCTTCTACGAGCAGTACTTC
TRBV19	TRBJ1-1	.	TRBD1	CASTEGTGRLGTEAFF	TGTGCCAGTACCGAAGGGACAGGGAGGTTAGGAACTGAAGCTTTCTTT
TRBV20-1	TRBJ1-1	.	.	CSASVFGGEAFF	TGCAGTGCTAGCGTCTTCGGTGGTGAAGCTTTCTTT
TRBV7-9	TRBJ1-6	few	.	CASRQDTAYNSPLHF	TGTGCCAGCAGACAAGACACTGCCTATAATTCACCCCTCCACTTT
TRBV6-1	TRBJ2-7	.	TRBD1	CASSEGGTGRLGEQYF	TGTGCCAGCAGTGAAGGGGGGACAGGGCGCCTTGGCGAGCAGTACTTC
TRBV20-1	TRBJ2-2	.	.	CSAIRYTGITGELFF	TGCAGTGCTATTCGATATACGGGAATAACCGGGGAGCTGTTTTTT
TRBV19	TRBJ1-2	few	TRBD1	CASSAAGTVNYGYTF	TGTGCCAGTAGTGCCGCCGGGACAGTGAACTATGGCTACACCTTC
TRBV6-1	TRBJ1-1	.	.	CASSELVTEAFF	TGTGCCAGCAGTGAGCTAGTCACTGAAGCTTTCTTT
TRBV20-1	TRBJ1-2	.	.	CSAREQPPNYGYTF	TGCAGTGCTAGAGAGCAGCCCCCTAACTATGGCTACACCTTC
TRBV27	TRBJ2-7	few	TRBD2	CASSLFSGSPYEQYF	TGTGCCAGCAGTTTATTCAGCGGGAGCCCCTACGAGCAGTACTTC
TRBV28	TRBJ1-2	.	.	CASSFGRDYGYTF	TGTGCCAGCAGTTTTGGCAGGGACTATGGCTACACCTTC
TRBV7-3	TRBJ2-1	.	.	CASSAQSNNEQFF	TGTGCCAGCAGCGCCCAATCGAACAATGAGCAGTTCTTC
TRBV6-4	TRBJ2-3	.	TRBD1	CASSDRGPTDTQYF	TGTGCCAGCAGTGACAGGGGGCCCACAGATACGCAGTATTTT
TRBV20-1	TRBJ1-2	.	.	CSAREGANYGYTF	TGCAGTGCTAGGGAGGGGGCTAACTATGGCTACACCTTC
TRBV25-1	TRBJ1-2	few	.	CASSVMGGHYGYTF	TGTGCCAGCAGTGTTATGGGGGGTCACTATGGCTACACCTTC
TRBV6-1	TRBJ1-1	few	TRBD1	CASRGTVAEAFF	TGTGCCAGCAGGGGGACAGTTGCTGAAGCTTTCTTT
TRBV7-3	TRBJ1-2	few	.	CASSLGGGNGYTF	TGTGCCAGCAGCTTAGGGGGAGGGAACGGCTACACCTTC
TRBV7-2	TRBJ1-3	few	.	CASSLAGRNTIYF	TGTGCCAGCAGCTTAGCGGGGAGGAACACCATATATTTT